This T cell receptor beta chain was found in a study of identical twins. TCRdb redid the calling of the 5' RACE reads with MiXCR, one entry per CDR3 protein. The sample holds about 220,000 distinct CDR3 sequences; 7.5% are singletons and the top ten take more than 5%. General study findings and limits: Analyses based on zero insertions could be partly confounded by invariant MAIT and iNKT cells. Sharing of beta out-of-frame sequences by twins showed a weaker excess. Findings came from cross-sectional statistics, without long-term follow-up of donors.

Every donor was a healthy Caucasian. Comments on this clonotype: Its antigen is as yet unknown.

This sample also appeared in a second study, on yellow fever vaccine responses in identical twins.

This TCR came from a woman aged 18-29 years in good health. Sequenced material: CD8+ T cells sorted from blood.

The DNA of the CDR3 is TGTGCCAGCAGCGTAGGAGACGGGCCCCAAGAGACCCAGTACTTC. This sequence encodes CASSVGDGPQETQYF. The chain links TRBV9 to TRBJ2-5; D is undetermined. Trimming cost V 0 bases and J 1 base, with 10 bases left between them. This CDR3 spans 15 amino acids. Germline V gene sequence: CDR1 SGDLS, CDR2 YYNGEE.